Below, 12 T cell receptor beta chains from the same sample are listed, as sequenced in a study of blood T cell repertoires in COVID-19. Using immunoSEQ multiplex PCR, the repertoire was profiled, and TCRdb retains in-frame clones only, with some absent. This sample yields around 200,000 clones, of which about 80% are seen a single time; 2.6% belongs to the top ten. Sequencing was performed on peripheral blood. All receptors derive from a human donor with acute or convalescent COVID-19. The donor label of this sample is uncertain.

J is TRBJ2-7 and V is TRBV5-1; perhaps TRBD2 as D (5 bases). V shed 0 bases and J shed 7 bases, with 20 bases lying between them. Germline V gene lookup returns CDR1 SGHRS and CDR2 YFSETQ. CDR3 length equals 16 residues. CDR3 region: CASSLVGDLSTGEQYF. CDR3 in DNA: TGCGCCAGCAGCTTGGTTGGGGATCTTTCTACGGGGGAGCAGTACTTC.

The chain joins TRBV5-1 to TRBJ2-5; 14 nucleotides match TRBD2. V shed 3 bases, J shed 3 bases, and the junction held 4 bases outside the gene matches. This CDR3 is 16 amino acids long. Germline values: CDR1 SGHRS, CDR2 YFSETQ. The CDR3 DNA is TGCGCCAGCAGCTATCCGGGACTAGCGGGAGAAGAGACCCAGTACTTC. Translated, it gives CASSYPGLAGEETQYF.

A word on this clone: A read error may produce the germline difference seen at one junction end. The chain combines TRBV7-2 with TRBJ2-1; 7 bases are shared with TRBD2. The germline V gene encodes CDR1 SGHTA and CDR2 FQGNSA. This CDR3 contains 16 residues. The CDR3 is CASSLAVQAAYNEQFF. In DNA form, the CDR3 reads TGTGCCAGCAGCCTAGCGGTCCAAGCCGCCTACAATGAGCAGTTCTTC.

This chain links TRBV6-5 with TRBJ1-5; D gene uncertain. Germline V gene data show CDR1 as MNHEY and CDR2 as SVGAGI. Trimming shortened V by 2 bases and J by 4 bases, and 6 bases separated the two germline ends. CDR3 length: 13 amino acids. The CDR3 DNA is TGTGCCAGCAGTTACAACGGGAATCAGCCCCAGCATTTT. Protein product: CASSYNGNQPQHF.

V usage is TRBV18 and J usage is TRBJ2-1, with TRBD1 matching over 10 bases. Trimming removed 11 bases from V and 8 bases from J; junction bases left unmatched: 12. Looked up from germline, CDR1 is KGHSH and CDR2 is LQKENI. This CDR3 region has 14 residues. The CDR3 sequence: CAGGEDRGSYEQFF. In DNA form, the CDR3 reads TGTGCCGGAGGGGAGGACAGGGGGTCCTATGAGCAGTTCTTC.

The chain couples TRBV12-5 to TRBJ2-5; 10 bases match TRBD2. CDR1 and CDR2 from the germline V gene are LGHNT and FRNRAP. V lost 7 bases and J lost 3; bases outside the gene matches: 20. The CDR3 has 19 amino acids. CDR3 coding DNA: TGTGCTAGTGCCCTCAAACCCGGGGGGTTTACTAGCGGGAAAGAGACCCAGTACTTC. Residues: CASALKPGGFTSGKETQYF.

This chain uses TRBV4-2 with TRBJ2-2, with TRBD1 matching 9 bases. Germline CDR1 and CDR2: LGHNA and YNFKEQ. V lost 7 bases to trimming and J lost 4 bases; unmatched junction nucleotides: 10. There are 16 residues in the CDR3. The CDR3 bases are TGTGCCAGCACCTTGGGGGACAGGGCTGCCACCGGGGAGCTGTTTTTT. Its protein product is CASTLGDRAATGELFF.

This chain links TRBV7-8 with TRBJ2-2; weak D call: TRBD2 (5 bases). Germline CDR1 and CDR2: SGHVS and FQNEAQ. V was pared by 2 bases and J by 5 bases, with 15 bases between. The CDR3 totals 16 residues. DNA of the CDR3: TGTGCCAGCAGCTTATCTCCTAGACGGGAAACCGGGGAGCTGTTTTTT. It is translated as CASSLSPRRETGELFF.

J is TRBJ2-7 and V is TRBV19; 8 nucleotides match TRBD2. The CDR3 extends over 14 amino acids. V was pared by 4 bases and J by 3 bases, with 5 bases of the junction left unmatched. CDR1 and CDR2 from the germline V gene are LNHDA and SQIVND (reference sequence). The CDR3 DNA is TGTGCCAGTAGTAGCGGGGGGTCGCTCTACGAGCAGTACTTC. This encodes CASSSGGSLYEQYF.

The chain combines TRBV30 with TRBJ2-1; D remains ambiguous. Germline CDR1 and CDR2: GTSNPN and SVGIG (reference sequence). The CDR3 loop spans 16 amino acids. Trimming stripped 4 bases from V and 0 bases from J, with 16 bases between. CDR3 region: CAWTQRGSRSYNEQFF. CDR3 DNA sequence: TGTGCCTGGACCCAACGAGGCTCCCGCTCCTACAATGAGCAGTTCTTC.

The V gene is TRBV28, the J gene TRBJ2-1; 8 bases line up with TRBD2. V was pared by 6 bases and J by 6 bases, with 10 bases of the junction left unmatched. Germline CDR1 MDHEN, CDR2 SYDVKM. The CDR3 length is 15 residues. The CDR3 DNA follows: TGTGCCAGCAGGCGCACTAGCGGAACGGGCAATGAGCAGTTCTTC. Residues: CASRRTSGTGNEQFF.

The chain couples TRBV29-1 to TRBJ2-7; 7 nucleotides line up with TRBD2. Germline V gives CDR1 SQVTM, CDR2 ANQGSEA. V was clipped by 3 bases and J by 2 bases; unmatched bases: 7. The CDR3 has 14 residues. The CDR3 DNA is TGCAGCGTTGATGGGGAGGGTAACCCCTACGAGCAGTACTTC. Its protein product is CSVDGEGNPYEQYF.